A single sample gave rise to the 20 T cell receptor beta chains below, sequenced in a study of blood T cells in healthy people across ages. A second PCR, run for about 7 to 11 cycles, used a sample-barcoded 5' primer plus a J-beta primer mix. TCRdb independently ran MiXCR on the 5' RACE reads; one entry per CDR3 protein. The profile covers approximately 800,000 distinct CDR3 sequences, with about 59% appearing a single time and approximately 30% taken by the ten largest. The sequenced sample consisted of blood. The receptors derive from a young man in good health.

V and J are TRBV21-1 and TRBJ2-7; the listed D gene, TRBD2, was not tested against the DNA. TRBV21-1 is a listed pseudogene. This CDR3 comprises 18 residues. Written as DNA, the CDR3 is TGTGCCAGCGGTGATAGGCACCATTCTAGCCTTAACTCCTGCGAGCAGTATTTC. Protein sequence: CASGDRHHSSLNSCEQYF.

The J gene is TRBJ2-5, the V gene TRBV4-3, with D perhaps TRBD1 or TRBD2 (5 bases each). Germline V CDR1 and CDR2: LGHNA, YSLEER. V dropped 4 bases and J dropped 5 bases, with 14 bases sitting between them. This CDR3 has 14 amino acids. CDR3 amino acids: CASSPYRGTETQYF. The DNA of the CDR3 is TGCGCCAGCAGCCCATACAGAGGGACCGAGACCCAGTACTTC.

This chain uses TRBV7-9 with TRBJ2-3; possibly TRBD1 or TRBD2 for D (7 bases each). V gave up 4 bases and J gave up 5 bases, with 13 bases separating them. The V gene's germline CDR1 is SEHNR and CDR2 FQNEAQ (reference sequence). The CDR3 runs to 14 residues. The CDR3 loop reads CASSSPGGGDTQYF. The CDR3, as DNA: TGTGCCAGCAGCTCCCCAGGGGGGGGAGATACGCAGTATTTT.

CDR3 DNA sequence: TGCAGCGTTGTAGGGGGAGAAGACTATGGCTACACCTTC. It yields the protein CSVVGGEDYGYTF. This chain links TRBV29-1 with TRBJ1-2; D possibly corresponds to TRBD1 (6 bases). With 4 bases removed from V and 3 bases from J, the gap between germline ends came to 12 bases. CDR1 SQVTM and CDR2 ANQGSEA come from the germline V gene. There are 13 residues in the CDR3.

In this sample, this clonotype turned up once. The chain carries TRBV7-3 and TRBJ2-3; 7 bases align to TRBD2. The CDR3 contains 13 residues. V lost 4 bases, J lost 9 bases, and 7 bases stayed unmatched. Germline CDR1 SGHTA, CDR2 FQGTGA. The CDR3 coding sequence is TGTGCCAGCAGCTCCCGTAAGGGAGGGACGCAGTATTTT. Protein: CASSSRKGGTQYF. Full variable domain (rest looked up from reference TRBV7-3 and TRBJ2-3): GAGVSQTPSNKVTEKGKYVELRCDPISGHTALYWYRQSLGQGPEFLIYFQGTGAADDSGLPNDRFFAVRPEGSVSTLKIQRTERGDSAVYLCASSSRKGGTQYFGPGTRLTVL.

This chain uses TRBV20-1 with TRBJ2-1, with 9 bases that match TRBD1. This CDR3 is 17 amino acids long. Germline assignment: CDR1 DFQATT and CDR2 SNEGSKA (reference sequence). V dropped 3 bases and J dropped 5; count of bases not matched to a gene: 14. CDR3 sequence reads: CSARALRGTGLNNEQFF. In nucleotides, the CDR3 is TGCAGTGCTAGGGCCCTCCGTGGGACAGGGCTTAACAATGAGCAGTTCTTC.

The rearrangement links TRBV6-5 to TRBJ2-6; 13 bases are shared with TRBD2. The CDR3 sequence is 19 residues long. V gave up 3 bases and J gave up 4 bases; unmatched junction bases: 9. Germline CDR1 reads MNHEY; CDR2 reads SVGAGI. The CDR3 coding sequence is TGTGCCAGCAGTTATGGACCGACTAGCGGGGGGTCCGGGGCCAACGTCCTGACTTTC. It is translated as CASSYGPTSGGSGANVLTF.

V is TRBV27 and J is TRBJ2-5, with D possibly being TRBD2 (6 bases). In germline, CDR1 is MNHEY, CDR2 SMNVEV (reference sequence). The CDR3 covers 13 residues. Trimming pared 6 bases from V and 2 bases from J, leaving 10 bases between. The CDR3 loop is CASRQRAQETQYF. CDR3 sequence (DNA): TGTGCCAGCAGACAGCGGGCGCAAGAGACCCAGTACTTC.

This clonotype was counted between two and nine times. The chain has TRBV20-1 and TRBJ1-2; D is possibly TRBD1 (6 bases). The CDR3 length is 13 residues. Germline values: CDR1 DFQATT, CDR2 SNEGSKA (reference sequence). Deletions cut 6 bases from V and 4 bases from J, with 15 bases between. The CDR3 spells CSAGGDRPYGYTF. The CDR3 DNA follows: TGCAGTGCAGGGGGTGACAGGCCCTATGGCTACACCTTC.

The rearrangement uses TRBV9 and TRBJ2-5, with D maybe TRBD2 (6 bases). V was trimmed by 4 bases and J by 1 base, leaving 14 bases between them. Germline values: CDR1 SGDLS, CDR2 YYNGEE. The CDR3 spans 15 residues. This CDR3 reads CASSSRDLLQETQYF. The CDR3, as DNA: TGTGCCAGCAGCTCCCGGGACTTGCTCCAAGAGACCCAGTACTTC.

This chain links TRBV10-3 with TRBJ1-6; TRBD1 matches 11 bases. Trimming took 3 bases from V and 17 from J; bases not matched to a gene: 3. Germline V gene sequence: CDR1 ENHRY, CDR2 SYGVKD. CDR3 length: 12 residues. CDR3 loop: CAISDGTGGVHF. CDR3 nucleotides: TGTGCCATCAGTGACGGGACAGGGGGTGTCCACTTT.

This chain links TRBV27 with TRBJ2-1; 10 bases match TRBD2. The trim removed 3 bases at V and 1 base at J, leaving 3 bases unmatched. Germline V lookup: CDR1 MNHEY, CDR2 SMNVEV (reference sequence). The CDR3 is 16 amino acids. The CDR3 spells CASSFQAGGSYNEQFF. The DNA of the CDR3 is TGTGCCAGCAGTTTCCAAGCGGGGGGGTCCTACAATGAGCAGTTCTTC.

CDR3 in amino acids: CRVMSGEDYGYTF. CDR3 coding DNA: TGCAGGGTTATGTCGGGGGAAGACTATGGCTACACCTTC. The V call is TRBV29-1, the J call TRBJ1-2, with D tentatively TRBD1 (5 bases). Germline V CDR1 and CDR2: SQVTM, ANQGSEA. The length of the CDR3 is 13 residues.

This clonotype was counted a few times. The rearrangement joins TRBV7-2 to TRBJ1-5; 9 nucleotides align to TRBD1. This CDR3 has 15 amino acids. Unmatched junction bases numbered 5, after V lost 5 bases and J lost 3 bases. Germline assignment: CDR1 SGHTA and CDR2 FQGNSA. The CDR3 DNA reads TGTGCCAGCAGCCTGACAGGGGGAAACAATCAGCCCCAGCATTTT. Its translation is CASSLTGGNNQPQHF.

The rearrangement links TRBV7-2 to TRBJ1-2; 8 bases agree with TRBD1. After removal of 5 bases from V and 7 bases from J, the junction contained 6 bases not matched to a gene. CDR3 length equals 13 residues. Germline V gene sequence: CDR1 SGHTA, CDR2 FQGNSA. The chain's CDR3 is CASSKDTGGGYTF. The CDR3 DNA reads as TGTGCCAGCAGCAAAGACACAGGGGGTGGCTACACCTTC. Variable domain in full (rest from reference TRBV7-2 and TRBJ1-2): GAGVSQSPSNKVTEKGKDVELRCDPISGHTALYWYRQSLGQGLEFLIYFQGNSAPDKSGLPSDRFSAERTGGSVSTLTIQRTQQEDSAVYLCASSKDTGGGYTFGSGTRLTVV.

The chain uses TRBV20-1 and TRBJ2-5; D ambiguous. This CDR3 has 13 residues. The ends were cut back, 7 bases at V and 5 bases at J, with 17 bases in the middle. Per germline, CDR1 DFQATT and CDR2 SNEGSKA (reference sequence). CDR3 bases: TGCAGTGTCATAGCTGCCCGATGGGAGACCCAGTACTTC. Amino acids: CSVIAARWETQYF.

V gene TRBV28 combines with J gene TRBJ1-2; D is perhaps TRBD1 (5 bases). Germline V gene lookup returns CDR1 MDHEN and CDR2 SYDVKM. CDR3 length: 14 amino acids. The germline V and J ends were trimmed by 1 base and 4 bases, with 10 bases remaining between them. CDR3 amino acids: CASSLSGAGYGYTF. For the CDR3, the DNA is TGTGCCAGCAGTTTATCCGGGGCGGGCTATGGCTACACCTTC.

The chain combines TRBV27 with TRBJ2-5, with D tentatively TRBD1 (6 bases). TRBJ2-7 matches the DNA end more closely, so the J call is doubtful. From germline, CDR1 is MNHEY and CDR2 SMNVEV (reference sequence). This CDR3 is 14 amino acids long. In DNA form, the CDR3 reads TGTGCCAGCAGTTTATGGGTCAGGGGCTACGAGCAGTACTTC. Translation gives CASSLWVRGYEQYF.

This clonotype was observed at least ten times. This chain links TRBV20-1 with TRBJ2-1; 11 bases are a match to TRBD2. Germline CDR1 and CDR2: DFQATT and SNEGSKA (reference sequence). CDR3 length equals 14 residues. V shed 5 bases and J 6 bases; nucleotides not matched to a gene: 6. CDR3 in DNA: TGCAGTGCTCTCGATAGCGGGGGGGCCAATGAGCAGTTCTTC. The encoded protein is CSALDSGGANEQFF.

The chain uses TRBV27 and TRBJ2-6; D is perhaps TRBD2 (5 bases). This CDR3 has 17 amino acids. Trimming left V 2 bases short and J 4 bases short, with 15 bases between. Per germline, CDR1 MNHEY and CDR2 SMNVEV (reference sequence). The CDR3 nucleotides are TGTGCCAGCAGTTTAAATAGCCGCTCGGGAGGGGCCAACGTCCTGACTTTC. Residues: CASSLNSRSGGANVLTF.